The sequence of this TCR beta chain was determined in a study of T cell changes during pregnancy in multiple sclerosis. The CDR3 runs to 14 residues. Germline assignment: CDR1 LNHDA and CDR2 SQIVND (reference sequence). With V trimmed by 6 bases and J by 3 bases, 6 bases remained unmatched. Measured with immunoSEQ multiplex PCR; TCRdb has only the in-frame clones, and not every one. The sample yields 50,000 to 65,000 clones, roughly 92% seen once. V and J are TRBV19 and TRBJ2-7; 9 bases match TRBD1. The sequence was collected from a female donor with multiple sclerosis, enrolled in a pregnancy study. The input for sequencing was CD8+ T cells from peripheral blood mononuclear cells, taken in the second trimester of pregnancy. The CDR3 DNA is TGTGCCAGTAGCCCCGGGACAGGGATCTACGAGCAGTACTTC. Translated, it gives CASSPGTGIYEQYF.